Presented here are 8 T cell receptor beta chains from one specimen sequenced in a study of CD8 T cells in Susac syndrome. RNA totalling roughly 0.45 to 1 ug underwent reverse transcription with random hexamers. One entry per CDR3 protein, called by TCRdb with MiXCR from the immunoSEQ multiplex PCR reads. Of some 75,000 distinct CDR3 sequences listed, approximately 93% are singletons. The sample comprised CD8+ T cells from PBMCs. These TCRs come from a human donor with Susac syndrome.

This chain uses TRBV7-2 with TRBJ2-1; TRBD1 aligns across 9 bases. Germline V gene lookup returns CDR1 SGHTA and CDR2 FQGNSA. This CDR3 contains 14 residues. V gave up 3 bases and J gave up 5 bases; unmatched junction bases: 2. CDR3 bases: TGTGCCAGCAGCTTTGACAGGGGGGACAATGAGCAGTTCTTC. Protein sequence: CASSFDRGDNEQFF.

The chain is built from TRBV27 and TRBJ2-7; a weak D match, TRBD2 (6 bases). This CDR3 has 16 amino acids. Trimming pared 4 bases from V and 2 bases from J, leaving 18 bases between. The germline gives CDR1 MNHEY, CDR2 SMNVEV (reference sequence). CDR3 DNA: TGTGCCAGCAGTTCGCGGGACTTCCGACTACCCTACGAGCAGTACTTC. Its protein product is CASSSRDFRLPYEQYF.

Points on this clonotype: Mismatch with germline at one junction end may stem from a read error. V and J are TRBV25-1 and TRBJ2-5; possible D gene TRBD2, 5 bases. This CDR3 region has 17 residues. Germline V gives CDR1 MGHDK, CDR2 SYGVNS. The CDR3 reads CVSSEISLSDFQETQYF. The DNA of the CDR3 is TGTGTCAGCAGTGAGATTAGTCTTAGCGATTTCCAAGAGACCCAGTACTTC. The full variable domain, completed using reference TRBV25-1 and TRBJ2-5, is EADIYQTPRYLVIGTGKKITLECSQTMGHDKMYWYQQDPGMELHLIHYSYGVNSTEKGDLSSESTVSRIRTEHFPLTLESARPSHTSQYLCVSSEISLSDFQETQYFGPGTRLLVL.

V usage is TRBV27 and J usage is TRBJ1-5; the D gene is possibly TRBD1 (6 bases). This CDR3 is 15 amino acids long. Germline V gene sequence: CDR1 MNHEY, CDR2 SMNVEV (reference sequence). Trimming removed 6 bases from V and 5 bases from J, with 17 bases in between. Here the CDR3 reads CASSLQGGPHQPQHF. The CDR3 DNA reads as TGTGCCAGCAGCCTACAGGGTGGGCCTCATCAGCCCCAGCATTTT.

The chain couples TRBV6-1 to TRBJ2-1, with TRBD2 matching over 11 bases. The CDR3 sequence is 15 residues long. The V and J ends lost 4 bases and 4 bases, in that order; junction bases with no gene match: 3. CDR1 and CDR2 from the germline V gene are MNHNS and SASEGT. The CDR3 region is CASSVGTSGYNEQFF. CDR3 DNA: TGTGCCAGCAGTGTCGGGACTAGCGGTTACAATGAGCAGTTCTTC.

CDR3 in DNA: TGCAGTGCTAGAGATCTCCTACTCCCCAGCTCCTACAATGAGCAGTTCTTC. Translating it yields CSARDLLLPSSYNEQFF. The genes are TRBV20-1 and TRBJ2-1; no reliable D call. From germline, CDR1 is DFQATT and CDR2 SNEGSKA (reference sequence). V lost 0 bases and J 0 bases, leaving 15 bases between the germline ends. The CDR3 is 17 amino acids.

The V gene is TRBV24-1, the J gene TRBJ1-5; the D gene is possibly TRBD1 (5 bases). Germline V gives CDR1 KGHDR, CDR2 SFDVKD. V was cut by 5 bases and J by 5 bases, with 9 bases left in between. This CDR3 is 13 amino acids long. CDR3 DNA: TGTGCCACCAGTGGCAGGGCCTATCAGCCCCAGCATTTT. It specifies CATSGRAYQPQHF.

The CDR3, as DNA: TGTGCCAGTAGTATCCCGGGAAGAAAGAACACTGAAGCTTTCTTT. Encoded protein: CASSIPGRKNTEAFF. This chain joins TRBV19 and TRBJ1-1, with no clear D. This CDR3 spans 15 amino acids. The V gene's germline CDR1 is LNHDA and CDR2 SQIVND (reference sequence). V shed 3 bases and J shed 1 base, with 12 bases lying between them.